This record concerns one TCR beta chain sequence. The CDR3 contains 12 residues. CDR1 LGHNT and CDR2 FRNRAP come from the germline V gene. V was pared by 6 bases and J by 7 bases, with 10 bases between. In the study's own analysis: Amplification from reference gene primers served as the basis for estimated nucleated cell counts. Clones were sequenced by immunoSEQ multiplex PCR, and TCRdb holds only the in-frame ones, with some missing. V and J calls and clone size are copied from that table; D and trimming were computed from the DNA. The sample records under 200,000 clones, more than 70% being singletons. This record belongs to a study of blood T cell repertoires in COVID-19.

Sequenced: peripheral blood. This sequence joins TRBV12-5 and TRBJ1-5, with D unclear. The receptor's source is a man in his forties with active or convalescent COVID-19. CDR3 DNA: TGTGCTAGTGGCAGCGACTGGCAGCCCCAGCATTTT. Protein sequence: CASGSDWQPQHF.